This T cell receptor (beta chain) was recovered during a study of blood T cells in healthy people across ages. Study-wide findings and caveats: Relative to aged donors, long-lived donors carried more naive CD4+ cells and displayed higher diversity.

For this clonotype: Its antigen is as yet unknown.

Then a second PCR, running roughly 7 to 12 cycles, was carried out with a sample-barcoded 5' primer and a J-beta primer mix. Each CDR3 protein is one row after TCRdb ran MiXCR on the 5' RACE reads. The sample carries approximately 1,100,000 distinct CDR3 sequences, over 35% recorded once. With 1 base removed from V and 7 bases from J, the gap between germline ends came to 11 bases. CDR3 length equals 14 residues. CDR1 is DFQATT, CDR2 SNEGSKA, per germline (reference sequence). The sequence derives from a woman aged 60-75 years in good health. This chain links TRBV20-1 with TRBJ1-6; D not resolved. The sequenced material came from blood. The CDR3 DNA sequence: TGCAGTGCTAGAGTGACAAGGAGGAATTCACCCCTCCACTTT. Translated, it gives CSARVTRRNSPLHF.